The rows below give T cell receptor beta chains drawn from one sample of a study of shared clonotypes between healthy human individuals. Sequenced by immunoSEQ multiplex PCR; TCRdb stores in-frame clones only, minus some. The data contain roughly 640,000 clones, roughly 70% of them singletons. Specimen: memory CD4+ T cells sorted from blood. The receptors shown here come from a woman aged 25 to 39 in good health. Both conserved end residues are part of each CDR3. The D gene is left open where the match is weak. The size of a clone is reported for some rows only, either as once, few or many, or as a class for expanded clones.

j_call	clone_size	d_call	v_call	cdr3_length	cdr3_nt	cdr3_aa
TRBJ1-1	NA	TRBD1	TRBV5-1	15	TGCGCCAGCAGCTTGGACAGGGGGCTGGGTACTGAAGCTTTCTTT	CASSLDRGLGTEAFF
TRBJ2-7	NA	NA	TRBV5-6	14	TGTGCCAGCAGTCTAGCCCCACCTGGAGGGGAGCAGTACTTC	CASSLAPPGGEQYF
TRBJ1-5	few	NA	TRBV2	15	TGTGCCAGCAGCGGGGAGGGGCAGGGGCAACAGCCCCAGCATTTT	CASSGEGQGQQPQHF
TRBJ2-7	NA	NA	TRBV27	13	TGTGCCAGCAGGTTCGGTGGTGGCTACGAGCAGTACTTC	CASRFGGGYEQYF
TRBJ2-5	NA	TRBD2	TRBV11-3	15	TGTGCCAGCAGCTTCGGGCTAGCGGCCCAAGAGACCCAGTACTTC	CASSFGLAAQETQYF
TRBJ2-1	NA	TRBD2	TRBV11-3	17	TGTGCCAGCAGCTTAGATAGTGGGGCGGGAGGCTACAATGAGCAGTTCTTC	CASSLDSGAGGYNEQFF
TRBJ1-2	NA	NA	TRBV5-1	17	TGCGCCAGCAGCTTTGGAATGCTAGTCTGGGGTAACTATGGCTACACCTTC	CASSFGMLVWGNYGYTF
TRBJ2-1	NA	TRBD2	TRBV5-1	21	TGCGCCAGCAGCCCCCAACCCGGGACTAGCGGGAGATGGGGCTCCTACAATGAGCAGTTCTTC	CASSPQPGTSGRWGSYNEQFF
TRBJ2-2	NA	NA	TRBV2	18	TGTGCCAGCAGTGAAGCGGGACCGAACGCGAGGGACACCGGGGAGCTGTTTTTT	CASSEAGPNARDTGELFF
TRBJ1-1	few	TRBD1	TRBV19	15	TGTGCCAGTCATACGGGACAGGGAGGGCGAACTGAAGCTTTCTTT	CASHTGQGGRTEAFF
TRBJ1-5	once	NA	TRBV19	12	TGTGCCAGTAGTCCCAGGACTGGGCCCCAGCATTTT	CASSPRTGPQHF
TRBJ2-7	NA	TRBD2	TRBV4-2	15	TGTGCCAGCAGCCGGACTGGGACTAGCGGCTACGAGCAGTACTTC	CASSRTGTSGYEQYF
TRBJ1-3	few	TRBD1	TRBV18	16	TGTGCCAGCTCACAAGGACAGGCCCTCACTGGAAACACCATATATTTT	CASSQGQALTGNTIYF
TRBJ1-1	NA	NA	TRBV7-9	14	TGTGCCAGCAGCTTAGGGACAAGCGTCACTGAAGCTTTCTTT	CASSLGTSVTEAFF
TRBJ1-3	NA	NA	TRBV11-2	14	TGTGCCAGCAGACCGGGACCCCGAGGAAACACCATATATTTT	CASRPGPRGNTIYF
TRBJ1-2	few	NA	TRBV10-3	15	TGTGCCATCAGTGATAGGGCAGGCCCAAACTATGGCTACACCTTC	CAISDRAGPNYGYTF
TRBJ2-3	NA	TRBD2	TRBV6-1	16	TGTGCCAGCAGTGAATCAGCGGGAGGTGGTGCAGATACGCAGTATTTT	CASSESAGGGADTQYF
TRBJ2-2	NA	NA	TRBV19	14	TGTGCCAGTAGACCTCAGGGGAGAACCGGGGAGCTGTTTTTT	CASRPQGRTGELFF
TRBJ2-7	NA	NA	TRBV28	12	TGTGCCAGCAGGGGCAGGGGGGCCGAGCAGTACTTC	CASRGRGAEQYF
TRBJ2-2	few	NA	TRBV6-1	16	TGTGCCAGCAGTGAAGTAAATAGGGAGAACACCGGGGAGCTGTTTTTT	CASSEVNRENTGELFF
TRBJ1-1	NA	NA	TRBV2	13	TGTGCCAGCAGGCAGGAGATTGGCACTGAAGCTTTCTTT	CASRQEIGTEAFF
TRBJ2-1	NA	NA	TRBV5-6	16	TGTGCCAGCAGCCCCTATCAGCGGGCCGTATACAATGAGCAGTTCTTC	CASSPYQRAVYNEQFF
TRBJ2-7	NA	NA	TRBV4-1	14	TGCGCCAGCAGCCAAATAGTGGGGGGGGCCGAGCAGTACTTC	CASSQIVGGAEQYF
TRBJ2-4	NA	TRBD2	TRBV7-6	16	TGTGCCAGCAGCTTAAGGTCGGGAGGATCTAAAAACATTCAGTACTTC	CASSLRSGGSKNIQYF
TRBJ2-6	NA	NA	TRBV16	15	TGTGCCAGCAGCCAAAGCTCCTCTGGGGCCAACGTCCTGACTTTC	CASSQSSSGANVLTF
TRBJ2-1	NA	NA	TRBV2	16	TGTGCCAGCCGCTTGGGCCTACGTGGCGGGTACAATGAGCAGTTCTTC	CASRLGLRGGYNEQFF
TRBJ2-5	NA	TRBD2	TRBV11-2	15	TGTGCCAGCAGCCTAGCGGGAGTCGGGCGAGAGACCCAGTACTTC	CASSLAGVGRETQYF
TRBJ1-1	few	NA	TRBV5-1	14	TGCGCCAGCAGCTCCGGGGTCGAGAACACTGAAGCTTTCTTT	CASSSGVENTEAFF
TRBJ2-7	few	NA	TRBV29-1	11	TGCAGCGTTGTTTCAGACTACGAGCAGTACTTC	CSVVSDYEQYF
TRBJ2-3	NA	NA	TRBV6-5	12	TGTGCCAGCAGTTCCGTAATTGGTACGCAGTATTTT	CASSSVIGTQYF
TRBJ1-1	NA	NA	TRBV19	14	TGTGCCAGTAGCGACCAGACAGCGAACACTGAAGCTTTCTTT	CASSDQTANTEAFF
TRBJ2-7	NA	NA	TRBV2	15	TGTGCCAGCAGGCAAACAGGGACGCCTGGCCACGAGCAGTACTTC	CASRQTGTPGHEQYF
TRBJ2-7	NA	NA	TRBV27	15	TGTGCCAGCAGCTTTGGACACCCTGTGAACTACGAGCAGTACTTC	CASSFGHPVNYEQYF
TRBJ2-4	NA	NA	TRBV19	16	TGTGCCAGTAGATCCGGACGATCAGCAGCCAAAAACATTCAGTACTTC	CASRSGRSAAKNIQYF
TRBJ2-7	NA	TRBD2	TRBV28	17	TGTGCCAGCAGTCCTACCCTTGGACTAGCGGTTCACTACGAGCAGTACTTC	CASSPTLGLAVHYEQYF
TRBJ2-7	NA	TRBD2	TRBV6-5	15	TGTGCCAGCAGTTACAGGCCTAGCGGGACGGACGAGCAGTACTTC	CASSYRPSGTDEQYF
TRBJ2-1	NA	TRBD2	TRBV4-1	16	TGCGCCAGCAGCCAAGATCCTAGCGGGAGGGTTTTTGAGCAGTTCTTC	CASSQDPSGRVFEQFF
TRBJ1-5	few	NA	TRBV16	18	TGTGCCAGCAGCCAATTTTATTACGGTGGCAGGGAAGATCAGCCCCAGCATTTT	CASSQFYYGGREDQPQHF
TRBJ1-3	NA	NA	TRBV6-1	16	TGTGCCAGCAGTGAAAGGGTTTACAGGGTAGAGAACACCATATATTTT	CASSERVYRVENTIYF
TRBJ2-7	NA	NA	TRBV14	14	TGTGCCAGCAGCCACAGGGGCTTGACCTACGAGCAGTACTTC	CASSHRGLTYEQYF
TRBJ2-1	NA	NA	TRBV7-9	16	TGTGCCAGCAGCTCCCGGACAGCGAACCCCTACAATGAGCAGTTCTTC	CASSSRTANPYNEQFF
TRBJ2-6	NA	NA	TRBV15	16	TGTGCCACCAGCAGAGTGTTCAGTTCTGGGGCCAACGTCCTGACTTTC	CATSRVFSSGANVLTF
TRBJ2-7	NA	TRBD2	TRBV10-2	14	TGCGCCAGCAGTGAGGCAGCGGGAGGGCTCGAGCAGTACTTC	CASSEAAGGLEQYF
TRBJ2-7	NA	TRBD1	TRBV5-6	17	TGTGCCAGCAGCCACCCCCTGACAGGGGACCTACCCTACGAGCAGTACTTC	CASSHPLTGDLPYEQYF
TRBJ1-1	NA	NA	TRBV6-5	15	TGTGCCAGCAGTTCCTATCCCGAAGATAACACTGAAGCTTTCTTT	CASSSYPEDNTEAFF
TRBJ2-7	once	NA	TRBV5-1	14	TGCGCCAGCAGGGTGGGGACCGCTTCCTACGAGCAGTACTTC	CASRVGTASYEQYF
TRBJ1-1	few	TRBD1	TRBV27	16	TGTGCCAGCAGCTACAGGGGGTTGCCCCCCGATTTTAAAGCTTTCTTT	CASSYRGLPPDFKAFF
TRBJ2-6	NA	NA	TRBV5-6	13	TGTGCCAGCATTCCCTCTGGGGCCAACGTCCTGACTTTC	CASIPSGANVLTF
TRBJ2-1	NA	TRBD2	TRBV7-6	16	TGTGCCAGCACCTCCACCTCTGGGCTAGCGGGCAATGAGCAGTTCTTC	CASTSTSGLAGNEQFF
TRBJ2-1	NA	NA	TRBV7-9	17	TGTGCCAGCAGCTGGAGGTTCGGGAGACGACCCTACAATGAGCAGTTCTTC	CASSWRFGRRPYNEQFF
TRBJ2-1	NA	NA	TRBV5-1	14	TGCGCCAGCAAATCGGGGAGTACCTACAATGAGCAGTTCTTC	CASKSGSTYNEQFF
TRBJ1-5	NA	NA	TRBV6-1	15	TGTGCCAGCAGTTTTGGCTTCCCTAGCAATCAGCCCCAGCATTTT	CASSFGFPSNQPQHF
TRBJ2-6	NA	TRBD1	TRBV28	16	TGTGCCAGCAGTTTTAGAGGGGGCGCGAGGGCCAACGTCCTGACTTTC	CASSFRGGARANVLTF
TRBJ2-3	NA	TRBD2	TRBV28	14	TGTGCCACCGGGACTAGCGGGAGAGGAGATACGCAGTATTTT	CATGTSGRGDTQYF